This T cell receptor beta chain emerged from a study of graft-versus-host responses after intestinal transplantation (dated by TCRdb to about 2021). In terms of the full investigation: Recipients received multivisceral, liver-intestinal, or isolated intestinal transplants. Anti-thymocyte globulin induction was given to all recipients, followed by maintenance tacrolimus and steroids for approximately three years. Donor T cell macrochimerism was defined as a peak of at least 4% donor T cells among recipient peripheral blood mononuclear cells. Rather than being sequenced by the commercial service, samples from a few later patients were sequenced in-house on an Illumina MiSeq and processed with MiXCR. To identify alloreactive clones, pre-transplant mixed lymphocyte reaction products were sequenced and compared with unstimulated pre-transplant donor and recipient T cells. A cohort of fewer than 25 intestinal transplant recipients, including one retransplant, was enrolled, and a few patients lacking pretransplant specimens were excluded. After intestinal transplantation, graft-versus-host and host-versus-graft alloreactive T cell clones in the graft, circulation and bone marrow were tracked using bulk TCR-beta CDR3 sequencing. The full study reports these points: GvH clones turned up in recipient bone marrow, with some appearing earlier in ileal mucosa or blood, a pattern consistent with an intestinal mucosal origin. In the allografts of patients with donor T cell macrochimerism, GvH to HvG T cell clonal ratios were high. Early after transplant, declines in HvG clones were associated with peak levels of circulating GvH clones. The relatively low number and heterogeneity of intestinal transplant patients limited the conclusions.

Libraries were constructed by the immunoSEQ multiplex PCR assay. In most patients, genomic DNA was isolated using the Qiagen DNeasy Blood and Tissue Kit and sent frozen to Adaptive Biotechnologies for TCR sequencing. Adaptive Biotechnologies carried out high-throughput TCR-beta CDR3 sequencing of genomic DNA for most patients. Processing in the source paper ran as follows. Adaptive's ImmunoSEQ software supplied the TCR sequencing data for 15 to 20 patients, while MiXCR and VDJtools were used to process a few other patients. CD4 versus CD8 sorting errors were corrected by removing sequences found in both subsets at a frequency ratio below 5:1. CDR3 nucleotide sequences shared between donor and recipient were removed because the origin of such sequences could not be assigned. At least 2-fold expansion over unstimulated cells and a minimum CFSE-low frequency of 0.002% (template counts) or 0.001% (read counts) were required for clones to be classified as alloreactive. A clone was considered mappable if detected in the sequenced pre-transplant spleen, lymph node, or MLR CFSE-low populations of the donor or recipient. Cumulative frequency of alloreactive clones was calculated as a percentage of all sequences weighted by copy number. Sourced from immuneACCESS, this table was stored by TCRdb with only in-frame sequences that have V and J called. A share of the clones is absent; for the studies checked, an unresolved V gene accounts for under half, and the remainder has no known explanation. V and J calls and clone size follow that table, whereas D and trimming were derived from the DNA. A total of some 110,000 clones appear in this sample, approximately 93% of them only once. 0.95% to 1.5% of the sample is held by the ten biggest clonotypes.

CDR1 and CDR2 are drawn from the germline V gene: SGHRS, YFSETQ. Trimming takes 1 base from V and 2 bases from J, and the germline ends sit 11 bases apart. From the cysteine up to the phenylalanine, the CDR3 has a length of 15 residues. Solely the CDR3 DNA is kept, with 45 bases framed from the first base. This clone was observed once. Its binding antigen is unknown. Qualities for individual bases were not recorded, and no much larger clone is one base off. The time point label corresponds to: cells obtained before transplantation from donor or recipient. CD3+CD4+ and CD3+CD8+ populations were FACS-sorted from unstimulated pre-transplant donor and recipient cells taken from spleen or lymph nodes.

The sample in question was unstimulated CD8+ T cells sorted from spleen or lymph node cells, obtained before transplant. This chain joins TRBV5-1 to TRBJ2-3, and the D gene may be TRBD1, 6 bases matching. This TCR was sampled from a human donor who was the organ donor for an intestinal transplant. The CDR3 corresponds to CASSLRGSITDTQYF. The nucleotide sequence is TGCGCCAGCAGCTTGAGGGGGTCTATCACAGATACGCAGTATTTT.